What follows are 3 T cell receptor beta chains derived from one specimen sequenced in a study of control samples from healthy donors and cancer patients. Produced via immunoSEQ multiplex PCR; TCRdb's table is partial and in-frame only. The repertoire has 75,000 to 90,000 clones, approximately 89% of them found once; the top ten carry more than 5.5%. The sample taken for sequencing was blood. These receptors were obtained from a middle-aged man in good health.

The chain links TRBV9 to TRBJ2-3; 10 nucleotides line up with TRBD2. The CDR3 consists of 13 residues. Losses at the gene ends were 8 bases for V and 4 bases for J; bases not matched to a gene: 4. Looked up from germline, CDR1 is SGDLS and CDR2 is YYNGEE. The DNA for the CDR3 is TGTGCCAGTCAGCGGGGGGGCTCAGATACGCAGTATTTT. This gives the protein CASQRGGSDTQYF.

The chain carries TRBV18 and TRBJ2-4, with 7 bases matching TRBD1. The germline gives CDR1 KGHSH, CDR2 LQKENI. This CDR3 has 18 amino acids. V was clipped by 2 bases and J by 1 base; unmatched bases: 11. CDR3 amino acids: CASSPDREITIAKNIQYF. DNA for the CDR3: TGTGCCAGCTCACCAGACAGGGAGATCACTATTGCCAAAAACATTCAGTACTTC.

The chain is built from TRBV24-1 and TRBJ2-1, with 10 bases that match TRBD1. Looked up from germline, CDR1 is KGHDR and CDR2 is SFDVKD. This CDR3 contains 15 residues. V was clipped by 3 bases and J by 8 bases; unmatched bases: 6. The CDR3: CATSDPMTGGYEQFF. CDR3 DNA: TGTGCCACCAGTGATCCCATGACAGGGGGCTATGAGCAGTTCTTC.